This TCR beta chain was sequenced in a study of blood T cell repertoires in COVID-19. Study as a whole: Samples of COVID-19 (acute and convalescent) were obtained from the United States, Italy and Spain. PBMCs, B-cell-depleted T cells, or T cells provided the cDNA or gDNA that made up the material.

Per the original methods: By means of reference gene primer amplification, nucleated cell counts were estimated. Libraries were prepared by immunoSEQ multiplex PCR; TCRdb keeps only in-frame clonotypes and omits some of them. Clone size and V and J calls were adopted from that table, with D and trimming inferred from the DNA. Here the sample spans more than 30,000 clones, about 85% being singletons. This clone was seen once. The CDR3 extends over 17 amino acids. Germline loops: CDR1 MDHEN, CDR2 SYDVKM. J was trimmed by 2 bases and V by 2 bases; bases with no gene match: 11. The V and J genes are TRBV28 and TRBJ2-5; 7 bases match TRBD2. Sequencing input: peripheral blood. This TCR was recovered from a woman of 80 years or more with active or convalescent COVID-19. CDR3 sequence (DNA): TGTGCCAGCAGTTTAAGCCCCCCGGGGGGTCAGCAAGAGACCCAGTACTTC. As protein: CASSLSPPGGQQETQYF.